One T cell receptor (beta chain) is described in this entry. This record comes from a study of blood T cell repertoires in COVID-19. Turning to the study itself: COVID-19 samples, acute and convalescent, were from the United States, Italy and Spain. Sources were T cells, B-cell-depleted T cells, or PBMCs; the material itself was cDNA or gDNA.

CDR3 length: 15 residues. CDR1 and CDR2 (germline): SGHDN, FVKESK. V was pared by 4 bases and J by 8 bases, with 10 bases of the junction left unmatched. Original methodology: Quantification of nucleated cells was approximated via reference gene primer amplification. Profiling relied on immunoSEQ multiplex PCR, and the TCRdb table lists in-frame clones only, not all of them. For V, J and clone size, that table is used; D and trimming come from the DNA. The sample consists of about 100,000 clones, around 66% of them appearing once. The genes are TRBV14 and TRBJ2-2; 7 bases fit TRBD2. Material for sequencing was peripheral blood. This clonotype was obtained from an elderly man with acute or convalescent COVID-19. The CDR3 bases are TGTGCCAGCAGCCCGAATGGACTAGGAACGGGGGAGCTGTTTTTT. It is translated as CASSPNGLGTGELFF.